Listed below are T cell receptor beta chains from one sample, sequenced in a study of blood T cells in healthy people across ages. TCRdb itself ran the 5' RACE reads through MiXCR, one entry per CDR3 protein. The sample contains hundreds of thousands of distinct CDR3 sequences, under 50% of which appear only once. The sample comprised blood. These receptor sequences come from a man aged 30-40 years in good health. Both conserved end residues are part of each CDR3. The D gene is left open where the match is weak. Part of the rows lack a size; the others show once, few, many or a class for expanded clones.

D gene | J gene | V gene | clone size | CDR3 protein | CDR3 DNA
TRBD1 | TRBJ2-5 | TRBV3-1 | few | CASSPRSGGGFETQYF | TGTGCCAGCAGCCCCAGATCAGGGGGTGGGTTTGAGACCCAGTACTTC
TRBD1 | TRBJ1-1 | TRBV7-2 | - | CASSLQGAGNTEAFF | TGTGCCAGCAGCCTACAGGGGGCTGGGAACACTGAAGCTTTCTTT
- | TRBJ2-3 | TRBV28 | once | CASLQGGTDTQYF | TGTGCCAGCTTACAGGGCGGGACAGATACGCAGTATTTT
TRBD1 | TRBJ2-2 | TRBV10-3 | few | CAVTRDRDTGELFF | TGTGCCGTTACCCGGGACAGGGACACCGGGGAGCTGTTTTTT
- | TRBJ1-1 | TRBV13 | - | CASSFTNDNTEAFF | TGTGCCAGCAGCTTCACTAATGACAACACTGAAGCTTTCTTT
TRBD2 | TRBJ2-5 | TRBV7-2 | few | CASSLDQARGVETQYF | TGTGCCAGCAGCTTAGACCAGGCTCGGGGGGTAGAGACCCAGTACTTC
- | TRBJ2-6 | TRBV6-1 | many | CASSEEGSRANVLTF | TGTGCCAGCAGTGAAGAAGGGAGTCGGGCCAACGTCCTGACTTTC
- | TRBJ1-1 | TRBV6-5 | few | CASSRAGPTEAFF | TGTGCCAGCTCCCGGGCGGGCCCCACTGAAGCTTTCTTT
- | TRBJ1-4 | TRBV28 | - | CASSSGTENEKLFF | TGTGCCAGCAGTTCCGGGACGGAGAATGAAAAACTGTTTTTT
TRBD2 | TRBJ2-2 | TRBV11-2 | - | CASSNRGGRFIWELFF | TGTGCCAGCAGTAACCGGGGGGGGCGCTTTATCTGGGAGTTGTTTTTT
TRBD1 | TRBJ2-7 | TRBV30 | - | CASDPRQGATEQYF | TGTGCCTCCGACCCCAGGCAGGGGGCAACAGAGCAGTACTTC
- | TRBJ1-2 | TRBV20-1 | many | CSATGFPNYGYTF | TGCAGTGCTACAGGGTTCCCCAACTATGGCTACACCTTC
- | TRBJ2-3 | TRBV7-9 | - | CASRSGGIDTQYF | TGTGCCAGCAGGTCAGGCGGCATAGATACGCAGTATTTT
- | TRBJ2-1 | TRBV10-3 | few | CAISGEGLGNEQFF | TGTGCCATCAGTGGGGAAGGGTTGGGCAATGAGCAGTTCTTC
- | TRBJ2-5 | TRBV6-5 | - | CASSYGPRTETQYF | TGTGCCAGCAGTTACGGACCAAGGACAGAGACCCAGTACTTC
TRBD2 | TRBJ2-7 | TRBV6-6 | few | CASIPGLAPYEQYF | TGTGCCAGCATCCCGGGACTAGCCCCCTACGAGCAGTACTTC
- | TRBJ2-1 | TRBV6-2/TRBV6-3 | - | CASSYNRRGSYNEQFF | TGTGCCAGCAGTTACAACAGGCGGGGATCCTACAATGAGCAGTTCTTC
- | TRBJ2-3 | TRBV20-1 | many | CSARTSTDTQYF | TGCAGTGCCCGAACTAGCACAGATACGCAGTATTTT
- | TRBJ1-2 | TRBV5-1 | few | CASSLAQDYGYTF | TGCGCCAGCAGCTTGGCCCAGGACTATGGCTACACCTTC
- | TRBJ1-4 | TRBV20-1 | few | CSARDPGSPEKLFF | TGCAGTGCTAGAGATCCCGGGAGTCCCGAAAAACTGTTTTTT
TRBD1 | TRBJ1-1 | TRBV7-9 | - | CASSSDRGTEAFF | TGTGCCAGCAGTTCGGACAGGGGCACTGAAGCTTTCTTT
- | TRBJ1-2 | TRBV6-1 | - | CASQFPPTRWGYTF | TGTGCCAGCCAGTTCCCGCCTACTCGCTGGGGCTACACCTTC
TRBD2 | TRBJ2-7 | TRBV20-1 | once | CSASNLGGKEAYEQYF | TGCAGTGCTAGTAACCTGGGGGGGAAAGAGGCCTACGAGCAGTACTTC
- | TRBJ2-3 | TRBV6-2/TRBV6-3 | - | CASLPRGAVTDTQYF | TGTGCCAGCCTACCCCGGGGGGCCGTCACAGATACGCAGTATTTT
- | TRBJ1-5 | TRBV3-1 | - | CASSQRDQPQHF | TGTGCCAGCAGCCAAAGAGATCAGCCCCAGCATTTT
- | TRBJ2-2 | TRBV3-1 | - | CASSPEYTGELFF | TGTGCCAGCAGCCCGGAGTACACCGGGGAGCTGTTTTTT
TRBD1 | TRBJ1-5 | TRBV4-1 | - | CASSSGGGLSNQPQHF | TGCGCCAGCAGCTCAGGGGGGGGTCTTAGCAATCAGCCCCAGCATTTT
- | TRBJ2-3 | TRBV4-3 | - | CASSQGQARVGDTQYF | TGCGCCAGCAGCCAAGGGCAAGCAAGAGTCGGAGATACGCAGTATTTT
- | TRBJ2-1 | TRBV9 | - | CASGDPVPNEQFF | TGTGCCAGCGGAGACCCGGTTCCCAATGAGCAGTTCTTC
TRBD2 | TRBJ2-1 | TRBV5-1 | - | CASSLAGGYYEQFF | TGCGCCAGCAGCTTGGCCGGGGGGTACTACGAGCAGTTCTTC